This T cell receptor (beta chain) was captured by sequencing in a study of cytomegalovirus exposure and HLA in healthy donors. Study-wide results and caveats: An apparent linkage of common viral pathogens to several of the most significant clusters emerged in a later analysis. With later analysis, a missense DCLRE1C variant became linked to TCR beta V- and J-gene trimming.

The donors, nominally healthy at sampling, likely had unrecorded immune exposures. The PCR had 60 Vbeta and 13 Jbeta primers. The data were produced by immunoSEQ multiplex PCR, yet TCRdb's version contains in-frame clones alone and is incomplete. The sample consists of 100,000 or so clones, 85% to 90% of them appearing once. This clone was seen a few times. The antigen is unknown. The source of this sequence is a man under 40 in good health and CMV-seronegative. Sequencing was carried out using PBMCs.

CDR3 amino acids: CASRNYREGHRSPLHF. In DNA, the CDR3 is TGCGCCAGCAGGAACTACAGGGAAGGCCATAGATCACCCCTCCACTTT. This sequence joins TRBV4-1 and TRBJ1-6, with D possibly being TRBD1 (6 bases). Germline-derived CDR1 and CDR2 are MGHRA and YSYEKL. Trimming left V 6 bases short and J 10 bases short, with 22 bases between. The CDR3 is made up of 16 amino acids.